The source of this T cell receptor (beta chain) is a study of T cell responses to AZD1222 COVID-19 vaccine. Study in general: Recipients boosted at about 4 weeks or about 12 weeks are pooled.

TCRdb's copy holds only in-frame clones and misses some; the assay was immunoSEQ multiplex PCR. Here the sample spans 89,000 or so clones, 88% being singletons. This clonotype originated in an adult in good health. The sequencing used peripheral blood, collected on day 0 of AZD1222 vaccination.

Here the CDR3 reads CATSSPGTENTEAFF. CDR3 bases: TGTGCCACCAGCAGCCCCGGGACAGAGAACACTGAAGCTTTCTTT. The J gene is TRBJ1-1, the V gene TRBV15; TRBD1 matches 7 bases. The CDR3 spans 15 residues. Per the germline V gene, CDR1 is LNHNV and CDR2 is YYDKDF (reference sequence). V was clipped by 3 bases and J by 1 base; unmatched bases: 5.